This T cell receptor beta chain was sequenced during a study of cytomegalovirus exposure and HLA in healthy donors. It was with 60 Vbeta and 13 Jbeta primers that the PCR ran. Clones were read by immunoSEQ multiplex PCR, and TCRdb kept only the in-frame ones, dropping some. The sample shows 100,000 to 150,000 clones, more than 60% of them seen only once. This CDR3 is 14 amino acids long. Trimming pared 2 bases from V and 2 bases from J, leaving 9 bases between. Germline V gene sequence: CDR1 SGHAT, CDR2 FQDESV (reference sequence). In the case of this clone: What it binds is not known.

Study-wide findings and caveats: Sequencing artifact likely explains a cluster of highly shared sequence variants. In a later analysis, HLA-C alleles had the fewest associated TCRs, DRB1 alleles the most. The presence/absence work took it that sequencing depth was about the same across donors.

The V and J genes are TRBV11-1 and TRBJ1-1; D is unclear. Material for sequencing was PBMCs. The receptor was isolated from a man aged 25 to 40 in good health and CMV-seronegative. The CDR3 region is CASSLRTVNTEAFF. The CDR3 DNA is TGTGCCAGCAGCTTAAGAACGGTTAACACTGAAGCTTTCTTT.